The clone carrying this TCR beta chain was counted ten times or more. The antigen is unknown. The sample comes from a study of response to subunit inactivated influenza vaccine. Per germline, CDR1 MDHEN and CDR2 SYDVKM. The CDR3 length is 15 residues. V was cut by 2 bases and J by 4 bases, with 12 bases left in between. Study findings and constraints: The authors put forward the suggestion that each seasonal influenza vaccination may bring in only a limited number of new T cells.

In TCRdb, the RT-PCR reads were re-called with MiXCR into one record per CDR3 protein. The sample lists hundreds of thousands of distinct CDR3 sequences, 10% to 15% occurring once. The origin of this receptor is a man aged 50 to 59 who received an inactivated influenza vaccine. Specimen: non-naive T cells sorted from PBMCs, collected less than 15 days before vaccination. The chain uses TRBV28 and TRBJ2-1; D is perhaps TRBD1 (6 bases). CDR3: CASSLADSPYNEQFF. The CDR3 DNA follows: TGTGCCAGCAGTTTAGCGGACAGCCCTTACAATGAGCAGTTCTTC.